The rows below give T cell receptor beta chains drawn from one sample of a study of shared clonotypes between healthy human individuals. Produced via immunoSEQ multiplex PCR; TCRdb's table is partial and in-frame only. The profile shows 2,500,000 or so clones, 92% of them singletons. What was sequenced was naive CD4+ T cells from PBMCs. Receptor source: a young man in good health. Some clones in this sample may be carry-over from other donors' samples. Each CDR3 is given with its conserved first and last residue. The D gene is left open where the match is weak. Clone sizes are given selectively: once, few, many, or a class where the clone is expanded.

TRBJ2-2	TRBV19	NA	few	TGTGCCAGTAGTTCACCGGGACTTTCCGTCGGGGAGCTGTTTTTT	CASSSPGLSVGELFF
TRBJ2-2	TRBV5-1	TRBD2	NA	TGCGCCAGCAGCTTGCTGGCTAGCGGGAACACCGGGGAGCTGTTTTTT	CASSLLASGNTGELFF
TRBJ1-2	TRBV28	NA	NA	TGTGCCAGCAGTTGGAAGGGCAACTATGGCTACACCTTC	CASSWKGNYGYTF
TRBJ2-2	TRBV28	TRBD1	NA	TGTGCCAGCGTAGACCAGGGGGCTTTCACCGGGGAGCTGTTTTTT	CASVDQGAFTGELFF
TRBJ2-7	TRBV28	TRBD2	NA	TGTGCCAGCAATTCCCCTCATACTAGCGGGAGTGTTTACGAGCAGTACTTC	CASNSPHTSGSVYEQYF
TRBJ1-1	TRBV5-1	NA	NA	TGCGCCAGCAGCTTCACCCGCCTGGGCTTCACTGAAGCTTTCTTT	CASSFTRLGFTEAFF
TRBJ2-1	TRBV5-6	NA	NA	TGTGCCAGTTCCGGACGATCCTACAATGAGCAGTTCTTC	CASSGRSYNEQFF
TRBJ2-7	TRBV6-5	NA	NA	TGTGCCAGCAGGGACACACTATGGCAGCAGTACTTC	CASRDTLWQQYF
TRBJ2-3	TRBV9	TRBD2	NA	TGTGCCAGCAGCCCCCGGGACTATAACACAGATACGCAGTATTTT	CASSPRDYNTDTQYF
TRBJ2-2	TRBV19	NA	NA	TGTGCCAGTACAGTTGTAGCGGCAACGAACACCGGGGAGCTGTTTTTT	CASTVVAATNTGELFF
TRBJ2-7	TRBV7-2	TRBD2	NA	TGTGCCAGCAGCGCAAGACTAGCGGGAACCTACGAGCAGTACTTC	CASSARLAGTYEQYF
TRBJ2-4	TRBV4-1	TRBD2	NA	TGCGCCAGCAGCCAAGGCCCGACTAGCGGCTCTTTGAACATTCAGTACTTC	CASSQGPTSGSLNIQYF
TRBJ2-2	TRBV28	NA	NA	TGTGCCAGCAGTCCGGGGTCCGGGGAGCTGTTTTTT	CASSPGSGELFF
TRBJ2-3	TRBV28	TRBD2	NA	TGTGCCAGCAGTTTAGGACTAGTTCCAGATACGCAGTATTTT	CASSLGLVPDTQYF
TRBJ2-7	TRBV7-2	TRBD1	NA	TGTGCCAGCAGCTTAAGTTCCAGGGGGCATGGCGAGCAGTACTTC	CASSLSSRGHGEQYF
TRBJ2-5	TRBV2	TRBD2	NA	TGTGCCAGCAGTGGGCGGGGGAAAGAGACCCAGTACTTC	CASSGRGKETQYF
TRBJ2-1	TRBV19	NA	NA	TGTGCCAGTAGTATAGTTGGGAGAAGCCCCTACAATGAGCAGTTCTTC	CASSIVGRSPYNEQFF
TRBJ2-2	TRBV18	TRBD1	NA	TGTGCCAGCTCACGCAGACAGGGGAGTATGGCCGGGGAGCTGTTTTTT	CASSRRQGSMAGELFF
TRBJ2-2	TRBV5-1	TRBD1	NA	TGCGCCAGCAGCTCCAGGGGGCTTGACACCGGGGAGCTGTTTTTT	CASSSRGLDTGELFF
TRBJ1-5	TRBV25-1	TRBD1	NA	TGTGCCAGCAGACAGGGGCCCAATCAGCCCCAGCATTTT	CASRQGPNQPQHF
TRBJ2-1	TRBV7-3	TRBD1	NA	TGTGCCAGCAGCTTATCAGGGGGACCTATCAGCTCCTACAATGAGCAGTTCTTC	CASSLSGGPISSYNEQFF
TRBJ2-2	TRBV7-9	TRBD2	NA	TGTGCCAGCAGCTTAGGAGCGGGACCTACCGGGGAGCTGTTTTTT	CASSLGAGPTGELFF
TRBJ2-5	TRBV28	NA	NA	TGTGCCAGCAGTTTTGGTTTCAGGGGAAAGCCCGGGCAAGAGACCCAGTACTTC	CASSFGFRGKPGQETQYF
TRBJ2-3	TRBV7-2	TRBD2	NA	TGTGCCAGCAGCATTACCGGGACTACCATCACAGATACGCAGTATTTT	CASSITGTTITDTQYF
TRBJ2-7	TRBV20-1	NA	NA	TGCAGTGCGTGGGAGACTTACGAGCAGTACTTC	CSAWETYEQYF
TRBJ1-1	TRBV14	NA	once	TGTGCCAGCAGCCAGGATCTGTGGGGGCGGACTGAAGCTTTCTTT	CASSQDLWGRTEAFF
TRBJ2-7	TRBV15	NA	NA	TGTGCCACCAGCTCAAAGAGGGCCCTATCCTACGAGCAGTACTTC	CATSSKRALSYEQYF
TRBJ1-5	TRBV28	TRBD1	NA	TGTGCCAGCAGTTTAATCGGACAGGGATGGCAGCCCCAGCATTTT	CASSLIGQGWQPQHF
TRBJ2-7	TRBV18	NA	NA	TGTGCCAGCTCACCTCGGACGGGGCCCTACGAGCAGTACTTC	CASSPRTGPYEQYF
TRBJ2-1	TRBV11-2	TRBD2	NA	TGTGCCAGCAGCCGAAGCGGGAGTAACTACAATGAGCAGTTCTTC	CASSRSGSNYNEQFF
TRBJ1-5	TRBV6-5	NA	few	TGTGCCAGCAGTACAGGGAATCAGCCCCAGCATTTT	CASSTGNQPQHF
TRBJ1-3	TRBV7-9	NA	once	TGTGCCAGCAGCTTAAAAAGGGGGACTGGAAACACCATATATTTT	CASSLKRGTGNTIYF
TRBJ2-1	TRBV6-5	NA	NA	TGTGCCAGCAGTTACCCGCGGGCTTCCAATGAGCAGTTCTTC	CASSYPRASNEQFF
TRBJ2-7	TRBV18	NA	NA	TGTGCCAGCTCCCCCGGAAGAAGCTCCTACGAGCAGTACTTC	CASSPGRSSYEQYF
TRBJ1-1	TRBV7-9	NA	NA	TGTGCCAGCAGCCCCGGAATGAGGACTGAAGCTTTCTTT	CASSPGMRTEAFF
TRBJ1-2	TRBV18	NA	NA	TGTGCCAGCTCACCCAGGGTGAACTATGGCTACACCTTC	CASSPRVNYGYTF
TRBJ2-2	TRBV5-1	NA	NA	TGCGCCAGCAGCCTTGGCCCCTCTCCTCAGGGCGGGGAGCTGTTTTTT	CASSLGPSPQGGELFF
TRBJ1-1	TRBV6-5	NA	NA	TGTGCCAGCAGTTCTAGGGGACGCGACGTGGCTTTCTTT	CASSSRGRDVAFF
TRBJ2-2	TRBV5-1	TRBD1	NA	TGCGCCAGCTCTACAGGGGATTCCGGGGAGCTGTTTTTT	CASSTGDSGELFF
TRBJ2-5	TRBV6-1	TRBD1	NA	TGTGCCAGCAGTGGGTACAGGGGACGGGCCCAGTACTTC	CASSGYRGRAQYF
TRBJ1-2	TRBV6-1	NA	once	TGTGCCAGCAACTCCTTCCCCCTATATGGCTACACCTTC	CASNSFPLYGYTF
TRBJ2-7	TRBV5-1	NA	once	TGCGCCAGCAGCTCACGGGGTTACGAGCAGTACTTC	CASSSRGYEQYF
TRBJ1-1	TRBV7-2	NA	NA	TGTGCCAGCAGCCTTGACAGCAACACTGAAGCTTTCTTT	CASSLDSNTEAFF
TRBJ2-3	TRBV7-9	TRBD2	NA	TGTGCCAGCATCCTAAGTAGCGGGAGAAGCACAGATACGCAGTATTTT	CASILSSGRSTDTQYF
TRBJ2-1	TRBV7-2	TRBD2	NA	TGTGCCAGCAGCTCCGGCGGGAGGCTCCATGAGCAGTTCTTC	CASSSGGRLHEQFF
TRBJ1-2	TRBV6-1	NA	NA	TGTGCCAGCAGGGCGGGACATATGGGGTATGGCTACACCTTC	CASRAGHMGYGYTF
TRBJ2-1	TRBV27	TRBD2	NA	TGTGCCAGCAGTTCCCTGGGACTAGCGGCCTACAATGAGCAGTTCTTC	CASSSLGLAAYNEQFF
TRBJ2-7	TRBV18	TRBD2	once	TGTGCCAGCTCACCCCCTCGGGGGGGGCAATCCTACGAGCAGTACTTC	CASSPPRGGQSYEQYF
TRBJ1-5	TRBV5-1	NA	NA	TGCGCCAGCAGTCCTACTGCGGGGAGACAGCCCCAGCATTTT	CASSPTAGRQPQHF
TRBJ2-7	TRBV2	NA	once	TGTGCCAGCAGTGAACGAGTTTATCAGCAGTACTTC	CASSERVYQQYF
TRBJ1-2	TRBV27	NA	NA	TGTGCCAGCAGTTCAGGGGTTTGGTATGGCTACACCTTC	CASSSGVWYGYTF
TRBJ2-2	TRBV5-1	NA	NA	TGCGCCAGCAGTGGCACCAACACCGGGGAGCTGTTTTTT	CASSGTNTGELFF
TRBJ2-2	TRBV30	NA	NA	TGTGCCTGGAGTGGGAGGGGGCCGAACACCGGGGAGCTGTTTTTT	CAWSGRGPNTGELFF
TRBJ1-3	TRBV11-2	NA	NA	TGTGCCAGCAGCCGGGACCACCCCTCTGGAAACACCATATATTTT	CASSRDHPSGNTIYF
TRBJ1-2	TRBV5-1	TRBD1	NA	TGCGCCAGCAGCTTGTTACAGGGGCGCGGCTACACCTTC	CASSLLQGRGYTF
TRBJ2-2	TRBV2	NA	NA	TGTGCCAGCAGTGACAGGGGGGACACCGGGGAGCTGTTTTTT	CASSDRGDTGELFF
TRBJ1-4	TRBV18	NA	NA	TGTGCCAGCTCACTGGGCGGTCCTAATGAAAAACTGTTTTTT	CASSLGGPNEKLFF
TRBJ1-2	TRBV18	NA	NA	TGTGCCAGCTCACCAAGTAACCCTAACTATGGCTACACCTTC	CASSPSNPNYGYTF
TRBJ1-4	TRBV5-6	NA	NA	TGTGCCAGCAGCTCCGGGGCCCTCATCGTGGAAAAACTGTTTTTT	CASSSGALIVEKLFF
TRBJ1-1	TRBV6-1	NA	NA	TGTGCCAGCAGTGAATGGGGGGTGAGGACTGAAGCTTTCTTT	CASSEWGVRTEAFF